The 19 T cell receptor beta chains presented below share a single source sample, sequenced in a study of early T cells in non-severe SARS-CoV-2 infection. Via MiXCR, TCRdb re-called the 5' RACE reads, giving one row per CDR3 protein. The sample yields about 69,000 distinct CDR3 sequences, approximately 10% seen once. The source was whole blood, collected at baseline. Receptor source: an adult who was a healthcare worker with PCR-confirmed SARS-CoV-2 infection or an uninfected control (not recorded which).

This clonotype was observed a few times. The CDR3 region is CASSQDSFYGIQYF. The DNA for the CDR3 is TGTGCCAGCAGCCAAGATTCATTTTATGGGATTCAGTACTTC. The J gene is TRBJ2-7, the V gene TRBV14; D remains unclear. CDR1 is SGHDN, CDR2 FVKESK, per germline. This CDR3 comprises 14 residues. V dropped 0 bases and J dropped 10 bases, with 16 bases sitting between them.

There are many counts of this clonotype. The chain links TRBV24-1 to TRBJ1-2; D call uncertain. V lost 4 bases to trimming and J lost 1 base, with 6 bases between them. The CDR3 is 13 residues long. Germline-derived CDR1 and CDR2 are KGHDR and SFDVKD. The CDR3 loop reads CATSEGFNYGYTF. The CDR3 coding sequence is TGTGCCACCAGTGAGGGGTTTAACTATGGCTACACCTTC.

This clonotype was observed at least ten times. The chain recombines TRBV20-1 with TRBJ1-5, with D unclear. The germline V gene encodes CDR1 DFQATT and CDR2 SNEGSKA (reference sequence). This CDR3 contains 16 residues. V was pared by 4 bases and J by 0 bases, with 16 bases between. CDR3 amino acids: CSATRKSFYSNQPQHF. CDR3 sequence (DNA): TGCAGTGCTACCCGAAAGAGTTTTTATAGCAATCAGCCCCAGCATTTT.

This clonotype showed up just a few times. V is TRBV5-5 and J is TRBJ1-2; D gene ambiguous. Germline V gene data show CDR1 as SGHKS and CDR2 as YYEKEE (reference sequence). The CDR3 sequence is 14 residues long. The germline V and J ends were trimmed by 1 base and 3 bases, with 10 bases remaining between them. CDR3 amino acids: CASSLYGTYYGYTF. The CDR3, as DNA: TGTGCCAGCAGCTTGTACGGTACTTACTATGGCTACACCTTC.

The CDR3 sequence: CATSDPGRPEAFF. Here the CDR3 DNA reads TGTGCCACCAGTGACCCGGGCCGCCCCGAAGCTTTCTTT. The genes are TRBV24-1 and TRBJ1-1; no definite D call. Germline loops: CDR1 KGHDR, CDR2 SFDVKD. The V gene lost 4 bases and the J gene lost 8 bases, with 13 bases spanning the gap. This CDR3 has 13 residues.

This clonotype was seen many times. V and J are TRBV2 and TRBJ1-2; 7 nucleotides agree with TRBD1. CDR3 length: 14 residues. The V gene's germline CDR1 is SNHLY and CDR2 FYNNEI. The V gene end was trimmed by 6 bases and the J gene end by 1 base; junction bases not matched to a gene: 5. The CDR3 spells CASSGQAFNYGYTF. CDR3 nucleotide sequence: TGTGCCAGCAGCGGACAGGCCTTTAACTATGGCTACACCTTC.

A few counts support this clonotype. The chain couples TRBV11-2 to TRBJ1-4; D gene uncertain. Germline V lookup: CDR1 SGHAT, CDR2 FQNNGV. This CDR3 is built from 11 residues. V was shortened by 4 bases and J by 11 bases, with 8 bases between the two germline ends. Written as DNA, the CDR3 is TGTGCCAGCAGCTCTAGCCCGAAACTGTTTTTT. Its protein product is CASSSSPKLFF. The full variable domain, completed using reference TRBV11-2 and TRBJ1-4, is EAGVAQSPRYKIIEKRQSVAFWCNPISGHATLYWYQQILGQGPKLLIQFQNNGVVDDSQLPKDRFSAERLKGVDSTLKIQPAKLEDSAVYLCASSSSPKLFFGSGTQLSVL.

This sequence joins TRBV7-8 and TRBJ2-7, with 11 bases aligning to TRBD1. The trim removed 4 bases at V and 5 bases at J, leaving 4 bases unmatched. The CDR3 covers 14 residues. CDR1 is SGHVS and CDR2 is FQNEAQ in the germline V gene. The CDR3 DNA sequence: TGTGCCAGCAGCTATCCGGACAGGGGGCACGAGCAGTACTTC. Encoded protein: CASSYPDRGHEQYF. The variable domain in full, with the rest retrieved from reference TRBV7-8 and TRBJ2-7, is GAGVSQSPRYKVAKRGQDVALRCDPISGHVSLFWYQQALGQGPEFLTYFQNEAQLDKSGLPSDRFFAERPEGSVSTLKIQRTQQEDSAVYLCASSYPDRGHEQYFGPGTRLTVT.

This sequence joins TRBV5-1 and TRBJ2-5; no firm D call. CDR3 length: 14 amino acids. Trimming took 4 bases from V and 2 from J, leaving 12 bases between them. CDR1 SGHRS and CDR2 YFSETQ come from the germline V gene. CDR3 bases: TGCGCCAGCAGCATCCAAACATCACAAGAGACCCAGTACTTC. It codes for CASSIQTSQETQYF. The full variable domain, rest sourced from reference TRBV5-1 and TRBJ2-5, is KAGVTQTPRYLIKTRGQQVTLSCSPISGHRSVSWYQQTPGQGLQFLFEYFSETQRNKGNFPGRFSGRQFSNSRSEMNVSTLELGDSALYLCASSIQTSQETQYFGPGTRLLVL.

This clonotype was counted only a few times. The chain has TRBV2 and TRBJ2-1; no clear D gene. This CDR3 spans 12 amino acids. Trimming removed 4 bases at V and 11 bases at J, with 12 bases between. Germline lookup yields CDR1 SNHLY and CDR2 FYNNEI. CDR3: CASSGSGFQQFF. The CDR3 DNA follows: TGTGCCAGCAGTGGTTCTGGCTTCCAGCAGTTCTTC. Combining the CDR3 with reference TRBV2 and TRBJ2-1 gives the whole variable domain EPEVTQTPSHQVTQMGQEVILRCVPISNHLYFYWYRQILGQKVEFLVSFYNNEISEKSEIFDDQFSVERPDGSNFTLKIRSTKLEDSAMYFCASSGSGFQQFFGPGTRLTVL.

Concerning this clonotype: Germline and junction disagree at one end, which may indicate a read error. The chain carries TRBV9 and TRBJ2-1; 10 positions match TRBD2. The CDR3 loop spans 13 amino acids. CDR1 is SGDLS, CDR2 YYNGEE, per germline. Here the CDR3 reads CASSVGLAGVMIF. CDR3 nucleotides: TGTGCCAGCAGCGTAGGCCTAGCGGGAGTAATGATCTTC.

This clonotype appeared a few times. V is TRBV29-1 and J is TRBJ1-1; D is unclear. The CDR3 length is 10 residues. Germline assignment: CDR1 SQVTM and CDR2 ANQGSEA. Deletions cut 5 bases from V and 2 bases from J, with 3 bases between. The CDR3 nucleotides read TGCAGCGTTACAAACACTGAAGCTTTCTTT. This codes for CSVTNTEAFF.

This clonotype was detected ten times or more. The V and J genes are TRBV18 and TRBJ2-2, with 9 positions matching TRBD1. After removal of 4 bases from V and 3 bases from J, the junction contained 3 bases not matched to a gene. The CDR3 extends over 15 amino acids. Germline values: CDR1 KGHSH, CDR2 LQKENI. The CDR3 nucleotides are TGTGCCAGCTCACGAAACAGGGGGCACACCGGGGAGCTGTTTTTT. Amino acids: CASSRNRGHTGELFF.

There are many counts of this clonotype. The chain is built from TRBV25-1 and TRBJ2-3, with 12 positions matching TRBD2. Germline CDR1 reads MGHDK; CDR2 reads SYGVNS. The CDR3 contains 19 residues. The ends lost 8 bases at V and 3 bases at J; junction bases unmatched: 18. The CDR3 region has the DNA TGTGCCAGCGCCCGGCGCGGGGGCCTAGGACTAGCGGGAACAGATACGCAGTATTTT. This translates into CASARRGGLGLAGTDTQYF.

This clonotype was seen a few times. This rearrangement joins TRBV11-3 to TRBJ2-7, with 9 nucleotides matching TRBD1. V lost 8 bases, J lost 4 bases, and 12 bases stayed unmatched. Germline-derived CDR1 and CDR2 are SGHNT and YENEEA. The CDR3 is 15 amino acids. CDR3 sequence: CASENSGTGPYEQYF. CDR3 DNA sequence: TGTGCCAGCGAGAATTCCGGGACAGGGCCATACGAGCAGTACTTC.

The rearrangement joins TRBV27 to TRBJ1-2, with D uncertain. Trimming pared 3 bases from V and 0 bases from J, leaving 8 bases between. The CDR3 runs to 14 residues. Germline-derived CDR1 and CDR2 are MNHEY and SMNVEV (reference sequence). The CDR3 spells CASSFLPANYGYTF. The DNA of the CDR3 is TGTGCCAGCAGTTTTCTTCCAGCTAACTATGGCTACACCTTC.

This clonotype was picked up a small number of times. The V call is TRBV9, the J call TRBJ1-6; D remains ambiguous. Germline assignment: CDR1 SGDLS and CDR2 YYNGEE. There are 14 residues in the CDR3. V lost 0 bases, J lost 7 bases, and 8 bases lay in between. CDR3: CASSVEGMNSPLHF. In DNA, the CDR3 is TGTGCCAGCAGCGTAGAGGGTATGAATTCACCCCTCCACTTT.

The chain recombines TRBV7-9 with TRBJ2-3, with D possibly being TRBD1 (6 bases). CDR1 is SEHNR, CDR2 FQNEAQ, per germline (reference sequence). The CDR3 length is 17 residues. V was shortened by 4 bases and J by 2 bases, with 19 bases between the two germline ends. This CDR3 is CASSSSSGHTFTDTQYF. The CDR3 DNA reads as TGTGCCAGCAGCTCCTCTTCGGGACACACCTTCACAGATACGCAGTATTTT.

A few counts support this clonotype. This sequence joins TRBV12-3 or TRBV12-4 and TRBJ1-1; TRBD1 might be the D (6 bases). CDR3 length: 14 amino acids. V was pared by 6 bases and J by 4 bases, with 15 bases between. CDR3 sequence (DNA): TGTGCCAGCAGCAACAGGGAGGCGGGCACTGAAGCTTTCTTT. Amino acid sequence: CASSNREAGTEAFF.